This T cell receptor beta chain was captured by sequencing in a study of monozygotic twins with inflammatory bowel disease. With regard to this clonotype: The antigen remains undetermined.

No T cells were sorted before total RNA was taken from whole blood. With the 5' RACE reads reprocessed, TCRdb shows one record per CDR3 protein and no DNA. The sample table includes under 130,000 distinct CDR3 sequences. Germline values: CDR1 SGDLS, CDR2 YYNGEE. The CDR3 has 15 amino acids. Regarding the study as a whole: It was not supported that a single strong signal or clonotype was associated with IBD.

The chain is built from TRBV9 and TRBJ2-3; TCRdb reports TRBD2, a call that lacks DNA to check it against. Material: blood. The TCR comes from a human donor with ulcerative colitis or Crohn's disease, or a healthy co-twin of an affected twin (not recorded which). CDR3 region: CASTGTSGGIDTQYF.